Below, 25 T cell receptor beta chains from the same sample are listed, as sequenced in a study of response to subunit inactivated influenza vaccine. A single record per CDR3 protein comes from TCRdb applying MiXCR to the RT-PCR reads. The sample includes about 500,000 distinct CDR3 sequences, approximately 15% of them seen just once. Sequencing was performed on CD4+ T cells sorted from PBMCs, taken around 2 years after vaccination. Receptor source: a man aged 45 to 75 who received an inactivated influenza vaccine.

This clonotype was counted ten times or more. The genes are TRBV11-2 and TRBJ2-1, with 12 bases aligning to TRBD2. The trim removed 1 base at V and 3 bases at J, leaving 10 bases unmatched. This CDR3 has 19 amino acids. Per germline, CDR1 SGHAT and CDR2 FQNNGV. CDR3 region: CASSLVGKTSGGNYNEQFF. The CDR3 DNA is TGTGCCAGCAGCTTAGTTGGTAAGACTAGCGGGGGCAACTACAATGAGCAGTTCTTC.

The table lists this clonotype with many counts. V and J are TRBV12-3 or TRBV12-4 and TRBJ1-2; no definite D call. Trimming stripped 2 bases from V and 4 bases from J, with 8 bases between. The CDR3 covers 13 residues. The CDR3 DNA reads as TGTGCCAGCAGTTTAACCAGGTTCTATGGCTACACCTTC. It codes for CASSLTRFYGYTF.

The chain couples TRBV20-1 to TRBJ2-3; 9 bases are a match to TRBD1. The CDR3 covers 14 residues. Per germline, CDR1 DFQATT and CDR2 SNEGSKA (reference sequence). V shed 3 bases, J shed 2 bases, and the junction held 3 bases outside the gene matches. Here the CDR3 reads CSASGQGTTDTQYF. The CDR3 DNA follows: TGCAGTGCTAGTGGACAGGGGACCACAGATACGCAGTATTTT.

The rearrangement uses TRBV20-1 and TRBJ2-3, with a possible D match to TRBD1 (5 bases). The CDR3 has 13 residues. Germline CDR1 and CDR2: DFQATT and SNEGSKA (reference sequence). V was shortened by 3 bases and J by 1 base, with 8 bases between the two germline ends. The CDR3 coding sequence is TGCAGTGCTAGGACAGATCGCACAGATACGCAGTATTTT. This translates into CSARTDRTDTQYF.

The CDR3 DNA reads TGTGCCAGCAGCTTCGGGACAGAAGAGACCCAGTACTTC. This sequence encodes CASSFGTEETQYF. The chain has TRBV5-6 and TRBJ2-5; TRBD1 agrees at 7 bases. Germline V gene lookup returns CDR1 SGHDT and CDR2 YYEEEE. The CDR3 contains 13 residues. V dropped 2 bases and J dropped 3; count of bases not matched to a gene: 1.

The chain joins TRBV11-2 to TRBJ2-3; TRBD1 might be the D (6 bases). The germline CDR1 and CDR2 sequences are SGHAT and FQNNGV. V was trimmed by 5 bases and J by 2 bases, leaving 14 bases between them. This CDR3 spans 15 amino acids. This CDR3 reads CASSTPTGFTDTQYF. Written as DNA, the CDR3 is TGTGCCAGCAGCACCCCGACAGGTTTCACAGATACGCAGTATTTT. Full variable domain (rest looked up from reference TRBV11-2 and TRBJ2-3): EAGVAQSPRYKIIEKRQSVAFWCNPISGHATLYWYQQILGQGPKLLIQFQNNGVVDDSQLPKDRFSAERLKGVDSTLKIQPAKLEDSAVYLCASSTPTGFTDTQYFGPGTRLTVL.

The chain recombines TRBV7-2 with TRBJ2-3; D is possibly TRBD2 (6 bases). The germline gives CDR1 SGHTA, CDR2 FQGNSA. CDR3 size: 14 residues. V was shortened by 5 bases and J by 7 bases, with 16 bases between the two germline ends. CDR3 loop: CASSPSPREYTQYF. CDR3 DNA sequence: TGTGCCAGCAGCCCATCCCCACGGGAGTATACGCAGTATTTT. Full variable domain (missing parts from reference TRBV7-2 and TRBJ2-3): GAGVSQSPSNKVTEKGKDVELRCDPISGHTALYWYRQSLGQGLEFLIYFQGNSAPDKSGLPSDRFSAERTGGSVSTLTIQRTQQEDSAVYLCASSPSPREYTQYFGPGTRLTVL.

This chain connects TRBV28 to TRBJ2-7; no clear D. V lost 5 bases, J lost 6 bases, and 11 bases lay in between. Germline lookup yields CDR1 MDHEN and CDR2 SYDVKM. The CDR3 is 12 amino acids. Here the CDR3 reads CASSPRTGEQYF. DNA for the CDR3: TGTGCCAGCAGTCCCAGGACGGGCGAGCAGTACTTC.

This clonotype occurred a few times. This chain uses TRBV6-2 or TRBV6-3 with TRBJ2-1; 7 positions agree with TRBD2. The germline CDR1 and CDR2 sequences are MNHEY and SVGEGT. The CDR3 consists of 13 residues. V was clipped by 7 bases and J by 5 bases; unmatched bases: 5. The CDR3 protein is CASNSGVDNEQFF. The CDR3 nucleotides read TGTGCCAGCAACAGCGGGGTAGACAATGAGCAGTTCTTC.

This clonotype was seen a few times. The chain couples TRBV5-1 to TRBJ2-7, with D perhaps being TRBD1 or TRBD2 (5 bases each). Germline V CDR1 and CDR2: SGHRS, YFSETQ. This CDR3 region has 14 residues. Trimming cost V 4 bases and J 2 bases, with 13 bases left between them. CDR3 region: CASSPDGTPYEQYF. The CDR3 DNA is TGCGCCAGCAGCCCGGACGGGACCCCCTACGAGCAGTACTTC.

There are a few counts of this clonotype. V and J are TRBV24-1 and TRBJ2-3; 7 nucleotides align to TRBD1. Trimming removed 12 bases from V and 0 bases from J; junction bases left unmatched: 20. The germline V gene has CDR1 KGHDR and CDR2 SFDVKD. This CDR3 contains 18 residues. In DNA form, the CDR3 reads TGTGCCGCCCTCCCCGGGACAGCACAACCATTTAGCACAGATACGCAGTATTTT. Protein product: CAALPGTAQPFSTDTQYF.

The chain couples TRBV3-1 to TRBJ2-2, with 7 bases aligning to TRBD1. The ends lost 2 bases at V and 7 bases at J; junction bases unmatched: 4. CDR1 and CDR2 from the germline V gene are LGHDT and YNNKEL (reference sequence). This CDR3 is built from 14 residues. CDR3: CASSQRQGDGELFF. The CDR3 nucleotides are TGTGCCAGCAGCCAAAGACAGGGTGACGGGGAGCTGTTTTTT. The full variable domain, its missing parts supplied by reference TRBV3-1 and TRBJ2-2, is DTAVSQTPKYLVTQMGNDKSIKCEQNLGHDTMYWYKQDSKKFLKIMFSYNNKELIINETVPNRFSPKSPDKAHLNLHINSLELGDSAVYFCASSQRQGDGELFFGEGSRLTVL.

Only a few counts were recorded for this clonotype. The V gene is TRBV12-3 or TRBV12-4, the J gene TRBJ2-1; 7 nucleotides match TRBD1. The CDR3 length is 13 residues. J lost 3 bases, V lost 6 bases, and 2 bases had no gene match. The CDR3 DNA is TGTGCCAGCAGGGACAGGAACTACAATGAGCAGTTCTTC. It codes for CASRDRNYNEQFF.

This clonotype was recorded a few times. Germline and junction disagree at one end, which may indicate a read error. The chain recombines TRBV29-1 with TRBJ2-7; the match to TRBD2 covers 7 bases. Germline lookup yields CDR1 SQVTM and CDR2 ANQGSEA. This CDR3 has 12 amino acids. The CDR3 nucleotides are TGCAGCGTAGAAGGACTAGCCTACGAGCAGTACTTC. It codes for CSVEGLAYEQYF.

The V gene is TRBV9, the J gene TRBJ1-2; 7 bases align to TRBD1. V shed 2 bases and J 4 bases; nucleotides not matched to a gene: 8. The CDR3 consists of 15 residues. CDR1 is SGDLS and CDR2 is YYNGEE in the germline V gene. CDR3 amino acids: CASSVGGQILYGYTF. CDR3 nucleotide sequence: TGTGCCAGCAGCGTGGGGGGACAGATCCTCTATGGCTACACCTTC.

In nucleotides, the CDR3 is TGTGCCAGCAGCTTAGGACAGTCTCAGACCCAGTACTTC. This encodes CASSLGQSQTQYF. The chain links TRBV7-2 to TRBJ2-5, with a possible D match to TRBD1 (5 bases). Trimming took off 1 base at V and 6 bases at J, with 9 bases between the two ends. The germline V gene encodes CDR1 SGHTA and CDR2 FQGNSA. This CDR3 has 13 residues. Full variable domain (remainder filled in from reference TRBV7-2 and TRBJ2-5): GAGVSQSPSNKVTEKGKDVELRCDPISGHTALYWYRQSLGQGLEFLIYFQGNSAPDKSGLPSDRFSAERTGGSVSTLTIQRTQQEDSAVYLCASSLGQSQTQYFGPGTRLLVL.

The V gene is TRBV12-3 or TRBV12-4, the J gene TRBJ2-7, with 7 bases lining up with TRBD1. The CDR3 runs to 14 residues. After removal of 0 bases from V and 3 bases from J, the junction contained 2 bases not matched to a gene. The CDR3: CASSLADRDYEQYF. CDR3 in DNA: TGTGCCAGCAGTTTAGCCGACAGGGACTACGAGCAGTACTTC.

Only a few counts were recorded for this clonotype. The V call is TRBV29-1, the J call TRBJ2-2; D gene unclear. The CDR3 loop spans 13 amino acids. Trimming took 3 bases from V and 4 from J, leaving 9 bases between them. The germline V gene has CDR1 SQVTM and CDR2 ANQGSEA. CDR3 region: CSVEAPSTGELFF. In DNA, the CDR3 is TGCAGCGTTGAGGCTCCGAGCACCGGGGAGCTGTTTTTT.

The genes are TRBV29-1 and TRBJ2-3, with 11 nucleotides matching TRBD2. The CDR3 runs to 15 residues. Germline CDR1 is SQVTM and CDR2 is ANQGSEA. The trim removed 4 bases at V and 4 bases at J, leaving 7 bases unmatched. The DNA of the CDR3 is TGCAGCGTTGGGGTAGCGGGAGGGCCCTCAGATACGCAGTATTTT. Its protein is CSVGVAGGPSDTQYF.

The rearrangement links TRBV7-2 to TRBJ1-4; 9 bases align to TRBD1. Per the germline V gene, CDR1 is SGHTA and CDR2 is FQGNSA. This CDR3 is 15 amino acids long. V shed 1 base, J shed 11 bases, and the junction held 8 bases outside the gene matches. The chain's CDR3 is CASSLVGGQGRKLFF. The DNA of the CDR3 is TGTGCCAGCAGCTTAGTAGGGGGACAGGGCAGGAAACTGTTTTTT. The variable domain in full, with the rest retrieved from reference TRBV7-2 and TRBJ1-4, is GAGVSQSPSNKVTEKGKDVELRCDPISGHTALYWYRQSLGQGLEFLIYFQGNSAPDKSGLPSDRFSAERTGGSVSTLTIQRTQQEDSAVYLCASSLVGGQGRKLFFGSGTQLSVL.

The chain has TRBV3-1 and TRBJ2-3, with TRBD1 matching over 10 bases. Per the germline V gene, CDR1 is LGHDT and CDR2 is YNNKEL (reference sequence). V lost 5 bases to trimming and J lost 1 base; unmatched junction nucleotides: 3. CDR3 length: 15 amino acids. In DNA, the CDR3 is TGTGCCAGCAGCGAGACAGGGGGCCGCACAGATACGCAGTATTTT. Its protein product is CASSETGGRTDTQYF.

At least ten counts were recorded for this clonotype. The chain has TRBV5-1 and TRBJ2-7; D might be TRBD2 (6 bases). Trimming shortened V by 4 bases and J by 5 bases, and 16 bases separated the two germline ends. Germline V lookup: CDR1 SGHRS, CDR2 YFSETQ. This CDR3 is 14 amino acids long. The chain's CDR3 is CASSIIAADHEQYF. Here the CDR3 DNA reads TGCGCCAGCAGCATCATAGCGGCTGATCACGAGCAGTACTTC.

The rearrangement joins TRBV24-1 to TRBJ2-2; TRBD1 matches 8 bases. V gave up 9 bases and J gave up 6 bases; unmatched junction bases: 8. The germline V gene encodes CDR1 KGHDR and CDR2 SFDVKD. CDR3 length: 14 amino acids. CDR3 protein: CATGGVQGAGELFF. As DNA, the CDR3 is TGTGCCACCGGAGGGGTACAGGGGGCCGGGGAGCTGTTTTTT.

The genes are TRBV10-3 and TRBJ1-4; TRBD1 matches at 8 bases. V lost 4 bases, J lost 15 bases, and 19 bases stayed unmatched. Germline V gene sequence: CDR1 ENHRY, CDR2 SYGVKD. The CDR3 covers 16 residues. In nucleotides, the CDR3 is TGTGCCATCAGTGCTGTTGCGGGCCAGGGGGCGCATGGAATGTTTTTT. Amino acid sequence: CAISAVAGQGAHGMFF.

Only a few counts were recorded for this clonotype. The CDR3 DNA sequence: TGCAGTGCTAGAGATCCGGGTGGATTTTCTGAAGCTTTCTTT. This codes for CSARDPGGFSEAFF. The chain carries TRBV20-1 and TRBJ1-1; unclear D gene. Germline CDR1 is DFQATT and CDR2 is SNEGSKA (reference sequence). V was clipped by 0 bases and J by 6 bases, with 14 bases between them. The CDR3 is made up of 14 amino acids.